The rows below give T cell receptor beta chains drawn from one sample of a study of T-cell reconstitution after alpha-beta-depleted transplantation in children. Each CDR3 protein gets one entry after TCRdb re-called the PCR reads with MiXCR. Of around 250,000 distinct CDR3 sequences in the sample, 6.5% to 10% are singletons; the top ten hold roughly 5.8%. The specimen was PBMCs, mostly from graft donor cells, collected 180 days after TCRalphabeta/CD19-depleted stem cell transplant. These receptors were collected from a male patient younger than 18 who had a stem cell transplant for acute lymphoblastic leukemia, so the T cells may come from the graft donor. CDR3s leave out the opening cysteine and the closing phenylalanine or tryptophan.

TRBJ1-1 TRBV3-1 ASSKGFSEAF
TRBJ2-2 TRBV20-1 SARAGGIYTGELF
TRBJ2-7 TRBV20-1 SARDPGRAYEQY
TRBJ1-2 TRBV28 ASSPGTGYYGYT
TRBJ1-5 TRBV19 ASSIRGPANQPQH
TRBJ2-5 TRBV18 ASSPTLQETQY
TRBJ1-2 TRBV6-4 ASRTGGRDYGYT
TRBJ1-1 TRBV18 ASSPHQDQNTEAF
TRBJ2-3 TRBV2 ASTTSGGPRGTDTQY
TRBJ2-2 TRBV13 ASSFNGGLTGELF
TRBJ2-4 TRBV20-1 SAKRDRERTKNIQY
TRBJ2-3 TRBV12-3/TRBV12-4 AVSEGPGDTQY
TRBJ2-3 TRBV28 ASSPLRPGYGGTQY
TRBJ1-2 TRBV14 ASSQEQGTTYGYT
TRBJ2-7 TRBV12-3/TRBV12-4 ASSSRGEEQY
TRBJ2-7 TRBV20-1 SVPSGTGLYEQY
TRBJ2-2 TRBV20-1 SGASSTGELF
TRBJ1-6 TRBV2 ASRDVSYNSPLH
TRBJ2-7 TRBV4-2 ASSQEASGAVRPYEQY
TRBJ2-7 TRBV12-3/TRBV12-4 ASSFFYEQY
TRBJ1-5 TRBV2 ASSRGGLNQPQH
TRBJ2-7 TRBV12-3/TRBV12-4 ASSAGRGEQY
TRBJ2-1 TRBV20-1 SARTGVYEQF
TRBJ1-2 TRBV7-2 ASSDTRYGYT
TRBJ2-5 TRBV24-1 ATSKKETQY